The 11 T cell receptor beta chains below all came from one sample that was sequenced in a study of human T cells and chemical hapten exposure. One entry per CDR3 protein, called by TCRdb with MiXCR from the RACE reads. The table includes 350,000 to 400,000 distinct CDR3 sequences, approximately 5.1% detected once. The sample's time point: pre-sensitization, week 0. Treatment here: therapeutic diphenylcyclopropenone sensitization with weekly scalp DPC. This specimen was whole blood, taken in connection with sensitization to the hapten diphenylcyclopropenone (DPC). These TCRs come from a woman aged 50 to 65 with alopecia areata. Some clones in this sample may be carry-over from other donors' samples.

This clonotype has at least ten counts. This chain joins TRBV30 and TRBJ2-1; 9 bases align to TRBD2. Germline V CDR1 and CDR2: GTSNPN, SVGIG (reference sequence). The CDR3 runs 15 residues. V shed 3 bases and J 1 base; nucleotides not matched to a gene: 4. Here the CDR3 DNA reads TGTGCCTGGAGAATTGCGGGAGGGTCCTACAATGAGCAGTTCTTC. Encoded protein: CAWRIAGGSYNEQFF.

There are many counts of this clonotype. The CDR3 is CASSLNAWNEQFF. CDR3 bases: TGTGCCAGCAGCTTAAACGCGTGGAATGAGCAGTTCTTC. The V and J genes are TRBV11-3 and TRBJ2-1; D remains unclear. Germline V gene sequence: CDR1 SGHNT, CDR2 YENEEA. The CDR3 has 13 amino acids. Trimming shortened V by 2 bases and J by 7 bases, and 9 bases separated the two germline ends.

In this sample, this clonotype turned up many times. V and J are TRBV27 and TRBJ2-3, with D perhaps TRBD2 (6 bases). Trimming took off 3 bases at V and 3 bases at J, with 7 bases between the two ends. In germline, CDR1 is MNHEY, CDR2 SMNVEV (reference sequence). This CDR3 is 13 amino acids long. In DNA, the CDR3 is TGTGCCAGCAGTTTCGGGACTACAGATACGCAGTATTTT. It translates to CASSFGTTDTQYF.

This clonotype has a handful of counts. The chain recombines TRBV12-3 or TRBV12-4 with TRBJ2-7; D is perhaps TRBD1 (5 bases). The CDR3 totals 15 residues. Trimming left V 1 base short and J 1 base short, with 11 bases between. CDR3 in DNA: TGTGCCAGCAGTTTAGGCGTAGGGGTTTCCTACGAGCAGTACTTC. This codes for CASSLGVGVSYEQYF.

This clonotype was detected ten times or more. The chain couples TRBV7-2 to TRBJ2-5; D unresolved. The V and J ends lost 4 bases and 13 bases respectively, with 16 bases between them. The CDR3 length is 12 residues. Germline CDR1 is SGHTA and CDR2 is FQGNSA. CDR3 amino acids: CASSSTITAGYF. The CDR3 DNA reads TGTGCCAGCAGCTCAACCATCACCGCCGGGTACTTC.

The table lists this clonotype with many counts. The chain is built from TRBV9 and TRBJ2-2, with D unresolved. The V gene lost 3 bases and the J gene lost 1 base, with 4 bases spanning the gap. The CDR3 totals 13 residues. The germline V gene has CDR1 SGDLS and CDR2 YYNGEE. CDR3 region: CASSAENTGELFF. The CDR3 region has the DNA TGTGCCAGCAGCGCTGAGAACACCGGGGAGCTGTTTTTT.

This clonotype came up many times. The chain uses TRBV7-9 and TRBJ1-1; no definite D call. V was clipped by 7 bases and J by 4 bases, with 10 bases between them. Germline loops: CDR1 SEHNR, CDR2 FQNEAQ (reference sequence). This CDR3 spans 12 amino acids. CDR3 amino acids: CASTASGTEAFF. The CDR3 nucleotides are TGTGCCAGCACCGCAAGCGGCACTGAAGCTTTCTTT.

This chain links TRBV4-3 with TRBJ1-6; D is ambiguous. Trimming took off 1 base at V and 10 bases at J, with 8 bases between the two ends. This CDR3 is built from 13 residues. Germline assignment: CDR1 LGHNA and CDR2 YSLEER. The CDR3 DNA is TGCGCCAGCAGCCAAGCCAGAAGATCACCCCTCCACTTT. Its translation: CASSQARRSPLHF.

This clonotype occurred a few times. V gene TRBV12-3 or TRBV12-4 combines with J gene TRBJ1-5; D unclear. V shed 5 bases and J shed 7 bases, with 18 bases lying between them. The CDR3 length is 15 residues. CDR3 DNA: TGTGCCAGCAGTGCACTTGTGGGGATGCGGCAGCCCCAGCATTTT. This gives the protein CASSALVGMRQPQHF.

This clonotype was seen at least ten times. The chain uses TRBV7-8 and TRBJ2-5; 9 bases line up with TRBD2. Germline values: CDR1 SGHVS, CDR2 FQNEAQ. J lost 2 bases, V lost 2 bases, and 3 bases had no gene match. The length of the CDR3 is 15 residues. The CDR3 nucleotides are TGTGCCAGCAGCTTAATGGCGGGGGGGCAAGAGACCCAGTACTTC. This gives the protein CASSLMAGGQETQYF.

The V gene is TRBV2, the J gene TRBJ1-1; D ambiguous. Germline lookup yields CDR1 SNHLY and CDR2 FYNNEI. The germline V and J ends were trimmed by 2 bases and 2 bases, with 6 bases remaining between them. This CDR3 has 13 residues. The CDR3 sequence: CASSELRNTEAFF. The CDR3 bases are TGTGCCAGCAGTGAATTACGCAACACTGAAGCTTTCTTT.